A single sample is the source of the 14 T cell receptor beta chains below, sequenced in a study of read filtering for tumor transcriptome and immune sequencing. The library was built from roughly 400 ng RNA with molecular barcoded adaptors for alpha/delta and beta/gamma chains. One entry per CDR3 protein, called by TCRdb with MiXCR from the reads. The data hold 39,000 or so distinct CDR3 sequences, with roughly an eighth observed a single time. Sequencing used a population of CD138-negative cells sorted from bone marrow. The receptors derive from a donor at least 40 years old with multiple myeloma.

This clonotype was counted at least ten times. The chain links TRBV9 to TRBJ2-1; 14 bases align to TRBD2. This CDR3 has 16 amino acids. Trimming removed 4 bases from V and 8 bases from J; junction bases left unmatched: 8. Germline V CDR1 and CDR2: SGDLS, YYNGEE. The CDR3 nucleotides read TGTGCCAGCAGCCCTAGACTAGCGGGAGGGGTCGATGAGCAGTTCTTC. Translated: CASSPRLAGGVDEQFF.

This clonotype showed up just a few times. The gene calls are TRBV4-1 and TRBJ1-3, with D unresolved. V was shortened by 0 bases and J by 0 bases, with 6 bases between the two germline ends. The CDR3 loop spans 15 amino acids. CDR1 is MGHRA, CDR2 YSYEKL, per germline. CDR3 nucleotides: TGCGCCAGCAGCCAAGAAGCGGACTCTGGAAACACCATATATTTT. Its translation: CASSQEADSGNTIYF.

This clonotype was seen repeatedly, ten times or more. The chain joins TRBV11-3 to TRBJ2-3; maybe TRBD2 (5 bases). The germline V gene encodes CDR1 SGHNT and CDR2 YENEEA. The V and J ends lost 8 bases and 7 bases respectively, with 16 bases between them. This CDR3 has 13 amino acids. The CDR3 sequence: CASRRAGEYTQYF. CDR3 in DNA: TGTGCCAGCCGACGGGCCGGGGAATATACGCAGTATTTT. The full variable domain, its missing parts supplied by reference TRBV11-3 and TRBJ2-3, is EAGVVQSPRYKIIEKKQPVAFWCNPISGHNTLYWYLQNLGQGPELLIRYENEEAVDDSQLPKDRFSAERLKGVDSTLKIQPAELGDSAVYLCASRRAGEYTQYFGPGTRLTVL.

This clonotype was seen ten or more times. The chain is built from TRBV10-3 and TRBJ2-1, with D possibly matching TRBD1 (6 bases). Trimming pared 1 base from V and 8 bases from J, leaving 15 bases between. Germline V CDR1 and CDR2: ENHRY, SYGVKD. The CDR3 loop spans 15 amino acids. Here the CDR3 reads CAISELDQGNHEQFF. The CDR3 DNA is TGTGCCATCAGTGAGTTGGATCAGGGGAACCATGAGCAGTTCTTC.

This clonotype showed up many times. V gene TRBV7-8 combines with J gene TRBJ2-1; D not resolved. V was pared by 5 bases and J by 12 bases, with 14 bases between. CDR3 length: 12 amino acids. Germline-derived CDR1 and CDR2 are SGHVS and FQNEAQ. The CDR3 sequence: CASSPRNGPQFF. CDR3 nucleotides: TGTGCCAGCAGCCCCCGAAACGGACCGCAGTTCTTC.

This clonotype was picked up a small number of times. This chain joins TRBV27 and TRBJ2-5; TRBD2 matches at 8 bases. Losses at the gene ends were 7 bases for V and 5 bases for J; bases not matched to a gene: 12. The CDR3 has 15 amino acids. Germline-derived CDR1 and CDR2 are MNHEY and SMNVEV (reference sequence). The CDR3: CASTKVRGGLETQYF. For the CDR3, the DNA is TGTGCCAGCACCAAAGTTCGGGGGGGCCTGGAGACCCAGTACTTC.

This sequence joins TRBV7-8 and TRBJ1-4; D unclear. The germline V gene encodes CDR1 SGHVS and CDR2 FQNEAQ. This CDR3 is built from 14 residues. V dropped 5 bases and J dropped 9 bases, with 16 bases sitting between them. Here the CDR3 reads CASSHSEWDQKLFF. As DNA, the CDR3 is TGTGCCAGCAGCCATAGCGAATGGGATCAAAAACTGTTTTTT.

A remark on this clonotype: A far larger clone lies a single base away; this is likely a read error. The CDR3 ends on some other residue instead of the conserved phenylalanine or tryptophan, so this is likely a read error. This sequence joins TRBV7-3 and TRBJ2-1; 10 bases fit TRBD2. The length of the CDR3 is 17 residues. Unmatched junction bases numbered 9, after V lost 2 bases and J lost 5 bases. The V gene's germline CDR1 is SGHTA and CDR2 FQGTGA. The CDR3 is CASSLRGSGRAHNEQFL. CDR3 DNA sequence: TGTGCCAGCAGCTTACGTGGCAGCGGGAGGGCCCACAATGAGCAGTTCCTC.

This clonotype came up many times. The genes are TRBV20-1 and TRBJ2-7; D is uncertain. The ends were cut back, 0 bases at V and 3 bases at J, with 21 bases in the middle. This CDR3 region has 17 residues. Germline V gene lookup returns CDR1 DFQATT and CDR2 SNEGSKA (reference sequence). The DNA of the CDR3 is TGCAGTGCTAGAGATTTCGGCGTGGAGAAGCCCAACTACGAGCAGTACTTC. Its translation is CSARDFGVEKPNYEQYF.

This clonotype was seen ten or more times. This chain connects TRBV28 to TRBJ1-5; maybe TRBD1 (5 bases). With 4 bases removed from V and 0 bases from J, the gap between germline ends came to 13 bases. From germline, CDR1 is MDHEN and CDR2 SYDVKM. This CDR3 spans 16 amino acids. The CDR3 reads CASSSGTAYSNQPQHF. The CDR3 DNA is TGTGCCAGCAGTTCTGGGACGGCCTATAGCAATCAGCCCCAGCATTTT.

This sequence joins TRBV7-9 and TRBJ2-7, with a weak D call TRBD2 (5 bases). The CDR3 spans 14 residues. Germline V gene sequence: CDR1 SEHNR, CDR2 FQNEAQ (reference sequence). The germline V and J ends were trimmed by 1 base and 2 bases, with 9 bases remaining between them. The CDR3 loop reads CASSLGGVPYEQYF. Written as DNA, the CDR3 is TGTGCCAGCAGCTTAGGGGGAGTCCCCTACGAGCAGTACTTC.

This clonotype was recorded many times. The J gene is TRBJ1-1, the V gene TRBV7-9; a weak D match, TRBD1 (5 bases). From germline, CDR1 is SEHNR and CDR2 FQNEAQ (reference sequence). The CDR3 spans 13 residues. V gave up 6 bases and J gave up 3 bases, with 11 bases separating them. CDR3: CASSLTGDTEAFF. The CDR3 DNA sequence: TGTGCCAGCAGTCTCACGGGGGACACTGAAGCTTTCTTT.

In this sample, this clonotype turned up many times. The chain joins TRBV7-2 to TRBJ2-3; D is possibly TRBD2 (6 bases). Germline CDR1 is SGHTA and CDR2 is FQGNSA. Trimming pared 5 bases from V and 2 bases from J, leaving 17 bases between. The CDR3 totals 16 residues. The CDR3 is CASSRGTLETTDTQYF. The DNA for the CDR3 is TGTGCCAGCAGCCGAGGGACTTTGGAAACCACAGATACGCAGTATTTT.

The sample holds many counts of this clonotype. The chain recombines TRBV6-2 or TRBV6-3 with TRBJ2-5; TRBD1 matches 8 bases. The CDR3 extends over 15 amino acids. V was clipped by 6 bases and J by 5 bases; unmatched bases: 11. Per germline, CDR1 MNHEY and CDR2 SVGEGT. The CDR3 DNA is TGTGCCAGCAGCCGCATACCGACAGGGGAGGAGACCCAGTACTTC. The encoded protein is CASSRIPTGEETQYF.